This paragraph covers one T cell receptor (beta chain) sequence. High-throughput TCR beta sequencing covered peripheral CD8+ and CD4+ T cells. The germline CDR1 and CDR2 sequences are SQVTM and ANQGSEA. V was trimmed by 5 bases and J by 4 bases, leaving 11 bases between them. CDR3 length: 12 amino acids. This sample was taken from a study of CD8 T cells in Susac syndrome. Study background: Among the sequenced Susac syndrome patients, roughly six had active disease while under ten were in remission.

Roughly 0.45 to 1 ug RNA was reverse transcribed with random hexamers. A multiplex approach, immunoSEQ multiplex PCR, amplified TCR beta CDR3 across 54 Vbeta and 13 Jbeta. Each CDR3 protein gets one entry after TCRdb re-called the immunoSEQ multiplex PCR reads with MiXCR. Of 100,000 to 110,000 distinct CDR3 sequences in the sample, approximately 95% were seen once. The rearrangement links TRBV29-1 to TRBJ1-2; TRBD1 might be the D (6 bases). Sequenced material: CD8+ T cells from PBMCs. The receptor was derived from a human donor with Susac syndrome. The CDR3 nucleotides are TGCAGCGTTTGGACAGAATCCTATGGCTACACCTTC. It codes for CSVWTESYGYTF.